Below, 3 T cell receptor beta chains from the same sample are listed, as sequenced in a study of blood T cell repertoires in COVID-19. Only in-frame clones appear in the TCRdb table, and some are missing; sequencing was by immunoSEQ multiplex PCR. There are more than 150,000 clones in the sample; about 85% occur only once, and around 2.3% lies in the top ten. Sequencing used peripheral blood. The receptors stem from a man between 65 and 85 years old with active or convalescent COVID-19.

V usage is TRBV4-3 and J usage is TRBJ1-2; D gene ambiguous. CDR1 and CDR2 from the germline V gene are LGHNA and YSLEER. V was clipped by 0 bases and J by 4 bases, with 15 bases between them. The CDR3 loop spans 16 amino acids. This CDR3 reads CASSQDPAGSSYGYTF. CDR3 bases: TGCGCCAGCAGCCAAGATCCGGCGGGCTCCAGCTATGGCTACACCTTC.

The chain carries TRBV24-1 and TRBJ2-3; TRBD2 matches at 10 bases. Trimming took 10 bases from V and 1 from J; bases not matched to a gene: 1. The CDR3 length is 13 residues. Germline V gives CDR1 KGHDR, CDR2 SFDVKD. The CDR3 reads CATGLAGTDTQYF. For the CDR3, the DNA is TGTGCCACTGGACTAGCGGGCACAGATACGCAGTATTTT.

The chain has TRBV7-9 and TRBJ2-7; TRBD2 might be the D (6 bases). V was cut by 3 bases and J by 5 bases, with 14 bases left in between. The CDR3 covers 14 residues. Germline loops: CDR1 SEHNR, CDR2 FQNEAQ (reference sequence). Here the CDR3 reads CASSLETRSHEQYF. CDR3 DNA: TGTGCCAGCAGCTTGGAGACTAGGTCCCACGAGCAGTACTTC.